The 5 T cell receptor beta chains listed next were all sequenced from one sample in a study of shared clonotypes between healthy human individuals. The table came from immunoSEQ multiplex PCR; TCRdb's copy has only in-frame clones and leaves some out. The sample carries 170,000 or so clones, approximately 62% recorded once. Specimen: memory CD4+ T cells sorted from blood. Subset defined: CD45RA-negative fraction. The receptor set was obtained from a man aged 25 to 40 in good health.

This clone came up a few times. CDR3 nucleotide sequence: TGTGCCAGCAGCGTGGGCCTCCAGGGCACAGATACGCAGTATTTT. It yields the protein CASSVGLQGTDTQYF. The V gene is TRBV9, the J gene TRBJ2-3; no firm D call. Germline V CDR1 and CDR2: SGDLS, YYNGEE. The CDR3 runs to 15 residues. V was shortened by 2 bases and J by 1 base, with 11 bases between the two germline ends.

The gene calls are TRBV28 and TRBJ1-4, with TRBD1 identical over 7 bases. From germline, CDR1 is MDHEN and CDR2 SYDVKM. J was trimmed by 7 bases and V by 5 bases; bases with no gene match: 10. The CDR3 has 15 residues. As DNA, the CDR3 is TGTGCCAGCAGTACCTCGACAGGGAGGAGTGAAAAACTGTTTTTT. Translated, it gives CASSTSTGRSEKLFF. Variable domain in full (rest from reference TRBV28 and TRBJ1-4): DVKVTQSSRYLVKRTGEKVFLECVQDMDHENMFWYRQDPGLGLRLIYFSYDVKMKEKGDIPEGYSVSREKKERFSLILESASTNQTSMYLCASSTSTGRSEKLFFGSGTQLSVL.

This chain uses TRBV7-2 with TRBJ2-7, with TRBD1 matching 7 bases. Germline lookup yields CDR1 SGHTA and CDR2 FQGNSA. The CDR3 is made up of 15 amino acids. With 1 base clipped from V and 5 bases from J, the junction kept 8 bases outside the gene matches. DNA of the CDR3: TGTGCCAGCAGCTTAGGGGCCAGGGGGTCCGACGAGCAGTACTTC. Its protein is CASSLGARGSDEQYF.

The CDR3 nucleotides read TGTGCCAGCAGTTACTCCGTTTTGGTGACCCAGTACTTC. Protein product: CASSYSVLVTQYF. V gene TRBV6-5 combines with J gene TRBJ2-5; D unclear. The V gene lost 0 bases and the J gene lost 7 bases, with 9 bases spanning the gap. CDR1 and CDR2 from the germline V gene are MNHEY and SVGAGI. The CDR3 is 13 amino acids.

As regards this clone: Distinct nucleotide sequences in the sample also encode this CDR3. The chain recombines TRBV28 with TRBJ2-7; weak D call: TRBD1 (5 bases). The length of the CDR3 is 13 residues. Looked up from germline, CDR1 is MDHEN and CDR2 is SYDVKM. V dropped 3 bases and J dropped 1 base, with 7 bases sitting between them. CDR3 residues: CASSFDSSYEQYF. In DNA form, the CDR3 reads TGTGCCAGCAGTTTTGACAGTTCCTACGAGCAGTACTTC.